At least ten counts were recorded for the clone carrying this T cell receptor (beta chain). Its antigen remains unidentified. The germline V gene has CDR1 LGHNA and CDR2 YSLEER. The CDR3 contains 14 residues. J was trimmed by 5 bases and V by 1 base; bases with no gene match: 3. The data were taken from a study of spatial heterogeneity in lung cancer. Study-level information: Fewer alpha-chain than beta-chain sequences were consistently detected.

As for time point: sample taken at primary tumor resection. Without sorting, whole RNA was sequenced from tumor, nontumor lung or frozen PBMC. The donors were 72 patients with non-small cell lung cancer that was early-stage and untreated. General study findings and limits: Follow-up blood showed ubiquitous expanded tumor TCRs less than blood at resection did.

TCR cDNA molecules each had a unique molecular identifier. TCRdb fed the 5' RACE reads into MiXCR, producing one record per CDR3 protein. The table lists more than 80,000 distinct CDR3 sequences, about 12% of them singletons, with about 40% in the top ten. This receptor was identified in a male donor with early-stage non-small cell lung cancer. V is TRBV4-3 and J is TRBJ2-3; TRBD1 aligns across 7 bases. Sample: PBMCs, taken at surgery. The CDR3, as DNA: TGCGCCAGCAGCCAAGGACAGGGAAGAGATACGCAGTATTTT. This encodes CASSQGQGRDTQYF.